This T cell receptor beta chain was recorded in a study of shared clonotypes between healthy human individuals. General study points: Clonotypes shared by all four sorted-subset donors had higher generation probabilities than non-shared clonotypes.

Deep level was the assay's run setting. Using immunoSEQ multiplex PCR, the repertoire was profiled, and TCRdb retains in-frame clones only, with some absent. This table holds approximately 2.3 million clones, 85% to 95% found once. The CDR3 is 17 residues long. Germline values: CDR1 SGHNT, CDR2 YENEEA. Concerning this clone itself: As yet, its antigen is unknown.

Sample: naive CD4+ T cells from PBMCs. This sample's subset: CD45RA+ positively selected. J is TRBJ1-3 and V is TRBV11-3; a possible D gene is TRBD1 (5 bases). The clonotype comes from a man younger than 35 in good health. Some clones in this sample may be carry-over from other donors' samples. This CDR3 reads CVEKGQGKTRPGNTIYF. CDR3 sequence (DNA): TGTGTAGAGAAAGGGCAGGGTAAAACGAGACCTGGAAACACCATATATTTT.